These 24 T cell receptor beta chains share one sample of origin, sequenced in a study of blood T cell repertoires in COVID-19. The table came from immunoSEQ multiplex PCR; TCRdb's copy has only in-frame clones and leaves some out. The top ten hold 0.78% of the sample, which has some 200,000 clones, 80% to 90% seen once. The source material was peripheral blood. These receptor sequences come from a woman between 65 and 79 years old with acute or convalescent COVID-19.

A note on this clone: At one of its ends the junction is not consistent with the germline gene, which may arise from a read error. The chain couples TRBV6-1 to TRBJ1-5; 9 bases align to TRBD1. This CDR3 region has 13 residues. Per the germline V gene, CDR1 is MNHNS and CDR2 is SASEGT. The CDR3 region is CASSEARDRAFSF. The CDR3, as DNA: TGTGCCAGCAGTGAAGCGCGGGACAGGGCCTTTTCTTTT.

The CDR3 bases are TGTGCCAGCGGGGGGACAGGGTGGACCGGGGAGCTGTTTTTT. Its translation is CASGGTGWTGELFF. The chain uses TRBV6-5 and TRBJ2-2; 9 nucleotides line up with TRBD1. The CDR3 has 14 amino acids. J lost 5 bases, V lost 8 bases, and 6 bases had no gene match. CDR1 is MNHEY, CDR2 SVGAGI, per germline.

This rearrangement joins TRBV5-1 to TRBJ1-3; TRBD1 agrees at 9 bases. The CDR3 sequence is 15 residues long. Germline lookup yields CDR1 SGHRS and CDR2 YFSETQ. V lost 4 bases and J lost 4; bases outside the gene matches: 6. The chain's CDR3 is CASSITGTGGNTIYF. CDR3 coding DNA: TGCGCCAGCAGCATAACCGGGACAGGGGGAAACACCATATATTTT.

This chain joins TRBV15 and TRBJ1-4, with D maybe TRBD1 (5 bases). In germline, CDR1 is LNHNV, CDR2 YYDKDF (reference sequence). The ends were cut back, 5 bases at V and 11 bases at J, with 12 bases in the middle. The CDR3 has 12 residues. The CDR3 spells CATSVGGTKLFF. Here the CDR3 DNA reads TGTGCCACCAGCGTTGGGGGGACCAAACTGTTTTTT.

The chain combines TRBV5-1 with TRBJ1-5; D is possibly TRBD1 (6 bases). The CDR3 covers 13 residues. From germline, CDR1 is SGHRS and CDR2 YFSETQ. V lost 2 bases and J lost 5, with 8 bases in between. CDR3 sequence reads: CASSFSGDQPQHF. The DNA for the CDR3 is TGCGCCAGCAGCTTTTCAGGGGATCAGCCCCAGCATTTT.

This chain uses TRBV7-9 with TRBJ1-4, with no clear D. V dropped 2 bases and J dropped 5 bases, with 9 bases sitting between them. Germline V gives CDR1 SEHNR, CDR2 FQNEAQ (reference sequence). The CDR3 covers 14 residues. CDR3 region: CASSLNGRNEKLFF. CDR3 bases: TGTGCCAGCAGCTTAAATGGGAGAAATGAAAAACTGTTTTTT. Full variable domain (rest looked up from reference TRBV7-9 and TRBJ1-4): DTGVSQNPRHKITKRGQNVTFRCDPISEHNRLYWYRQTLGQGPEFLTYFQNEAQLEKSRLLSDRFSAERPKGSFSTLEIQRTEQGDSAMYLCASSLNGRNEKLFFGSGTQLSVL.

This clone was detected once. CDR3 residues: CASSAAPGSKLFF. The CDR3 DNA follows: TGTGCCAGCAGTGCCGCTCCCGGGAGTAAACTGTTTTTT. This chain connects TRBV6-4 to TRBJ1-4; no firm D call. V lost 4 bases and J lost 11, with 14 bases in between. In germline, CDR1 is MRHNA, CDR2 SNTAGT. CDR3 size: 13 residues.

The chain combines TRBV14 with TRBJ2-7; D perhaps matches TRBD1 (6 bases). From germline, CDR1 is SGHDN and CDR2 FVKESK. The CDR3 consists of 15 residues. Trimming shortened V by 1 base and J by 6 bases, and 16 bases separated the two germline ends. The CDR3 DNA follows: TGTGCCAGCAGCCAAGGGTTGGGGGCGAATGGCGAGCAGTACTTC. It encodes CASSQGLGANGEQYF.

The gene calls are TRBV6-5 and TRBJ2-1; 7 bases align to TRBD2. Looked up from germline, CDR1 is MNHEY and CDR2 is SVGAGI. CDR3 size: 15 residues. The V segment lost 2 bases and the J segment 2 bases; nucleotides outside the gene matches: 3. DNA of the CDR3: TGTGCCAGCAGTTACGAGGGGAGGGCCTACAATGAGCAGTTCTTC. Amino acids: CASSYEGRAYNEQFF.

The rearrangement links TRBV11-2 to TRBJ1-3; D might be TRBD1 (5 bases). Looked up from germline, CDR1 is SGHAT and CDR2 is FQNNGV. V lost 2 bases and J lost 0, with 11 bases in between. The CDR3 loop spans 16 amino acids. In nucleotides, the CDR3 is TGTGCCAGCAGCTTAAGGACACGAAGCTCTGGAAACACCATATATTTT. It encodes CASSLRTRSSGNTIYF.

The chain joins TRBV24-1 to TRBJ2-1; TRBD2 matches at 13 bases. Germline CDR1 KGHDR, CDR2 SFDVKD. V lost 4 bases, J lost 7 bases, and 9 bases stayed unmatched. This CDR3 is 17 amino acids long. The CDR3 nucleotides are TGTGCCACCAGTGACCGATCTACTAGCGGGAGGGTAAATGAGCAGTTCTTC. This encodes CATSDRSTSGRVNEQFF.

V gene TRBV19 combines with J gene TRBJ1-1; a possible D gene is TRBD1 (5 bases). CDR3 length: 12 residues. Germline V gene data show CDR1 as LNHDA and CDR2 as SQIVND (reference sequence). V was clipped by 8 bases and J by 5 bases, with 12 bases between them. CDR3 bases: TGTGCCAGTCGACTAGGGGAGACTGAAGCTTTCTTT. Protein: CASRLGETEAFF.

Only one count was recorded for this clone. This chain uses TRBV6-5 with TRBJ2-7; the D is unclear. This CDR3 is 12 amino acids long. CDR1 and CDR2 from the germline V gene are MNHEY and SVGAGI. V was shortened by 6 bases and J by 5 bases, with 11 bases between the two germline ends. The CDR3 sequence is CASRGRINEQYF. The DNA for the CDR3 is TGTGCCAGCAGGGGCAGAATTAACGAGCAGTACTTC.

V and J are TRBV5-1 and TRBJ1-1, with 9 bases aligning to TRBD1. CDR3 length: 14 amino acids. Losses at the gene ends were 4 bases for V and 4 bases for J; bases not matched to a gene: 5. Looked up from germline, CDR1 is SGHRS and CDR2 is YFSETQ. The CDR3 spells CASSVTGGVTEAFF. The CDR3 nucleotides read TGCGCCAGCAGCGTCACAGGGGGCGTCACTGAAGCTTTCTTT.

CDR3 nucleotide sequence: TGCGCCAGCAGCTCCCGGGACAGGGGGGAGACCCAGTACTTC. Translation: CASSSRDRGETQYF. This chain uses TRBV5-1 with TRBJ2-5; 11 bases map to TRBD1. Trimming took 3 bases from V and 5 from J; bases not matched to a gene: 3. CDR1 SGHRS and CDR2 YFSETQ come from the germline V gene. The CDR3 length is 14 residues.

This clone was seen once. The chain uses TRBV28 and TRBJ1-3, with 7 bases lining up with TRBD1. The germline V gene encodes CDR1 MDHEN and CDR2 SYDVKM. This CDR3 has 15 amino acids. V shed 6 bases, J shed 2 bases, and the junction held 7 bases outside the gene matches. This chain's CDR3 is CASSLLGQTGNTIYF. CDR3 nucleotides: TGTGCCAGCAGCCTTCTGGGACAGACTGGAAACACCATATATTTT.

The chain employs TRBV9 and TRBJ1-2; TRBD1 agrees at 10 bases. CDR3 length: 15 amino acids. Germline lookup yields CDR1 SGDLS and CDR2 YYNGEE. Trimming took 4 bases from V and 7 from J; bases not matched to a gene: 10. The CDR3 spells CASSSSDRGPSGYTF. The CDR3 DNA reads as TGTGCCAGCAGCTCGAGTGACAGGGGGCCGAGTGGCTACACCTTC.

About this clone itself: An end of the junction differs from the germline gene, which may be a read error. The chain carries TRBV24-1 and TRBJ2-5, with 7 positions matching TRBD2. Looked up from germline, CDR1 is KGHDR and CDR2 is SFDVKD. This CDR3 spans 13 amino acids. CDR3 sequence (DNA): TGTGCCGCCAGTGGGAGGGCTAGCGAGACCCAGTACTTC. The encoded protein is CAASGRASETQYF.

The V call is TRBV5-4, the J call TRBJ2-1; 7 bases map to TRBD2. Trimming removed 0 bases from V and 2 bases from J; junction bases left unmatched: 2. The germline CDR1 and CDR2 sequences are SGHNT and YYREEE (reference sequence). This CDR3 comprises 15 residues. Here the CDR3 DNA reads TGTGCCAGCAGCTTGGAACTAGCGACCTACAATGAGCAGTTCTTC. Protein: CASSLELATYNEQFF.

This clone was seen more than once but under ten times. This chain joins TRBV10-3 and TRBJ2-7; possible D gene TRBD1, 6 bases. Germline values: CDR1 ENHRY, CDR2 SYGVKD. This CDR3 has 15 residues. V was cut by 3 bases and J by 5 bases, with 17 bases left in between. This CDR3 is CAISERYQGGNEQYF. The CDR3 DNA follows: TGTGCCATCAGTGAAAGGTACCAAGGGGGTAACGAGCAGTACTTC.

The chain employs TRBV5-4 and TRBJ2-2, with 8 bases matching TRBD1. CDR3 length: 15 amino acids. Per germline, CDR1 SGHNT and CDR2 YYREEE (reference sequence). Trimming took 2 bases from V and 1 from J; bases not matched to a gene: 1. Here the CDR3 reads CASSLGQGNTGELFF. CDR3 nucleotide sequence: TGTGCCAGCAGCTTAGGACAGGGGAACACCGGGGAGCTGTTTTTT.

The rearrangement links TRBV2 to TRBJ1-4; D is undetermined. Germline values: CDR1 SNHLY, CDR2 FYNNEI. This CDR3 has 13 residues. The ends were cut back, 2 bases at V and 7 bases at J, with 8 bases in the middle. CDR3: CASSENPREKLFF. The DNA of the CDR3 is TGTGCCAGCAGTGAAAATCCCCGTGAAAAACTGTTTTTT.

In its sample, this clone was seen a few times. The chain combines TRBV10-3 with TRBJ1-5; 10 nucleotides agree with TRBD1. This CDR3 region has 16 residues. CDR1 and CDR2 from the germline V gene are ENHRY and SYGVKD. With 10 bases clipped from V and 0 bases from J, the junction kept 9 bases outside the gene matches. CDR3 nucleotide sequence: TGTGCCACCCGGGACAGGGGCGATTATAGCAATCAGCCCCAGCATTTT. Its protein product is CATRDRGDYSNQPQHF.

The chain uses TRBV5-4 and TRBJ2-3; perhaps TRBD1 as D (5 bases). Germline CDR1 and CDR2: SGHNT and YYREEE (reference sequence). This CDR3 region has 13 residues. Trimming removed 9 bases at V and 2 bases at J, with 13 bases between. DNA of the CDR3: TGTGCCACCACTGACAGCCACACAGATACGCAGTATTTT. It translates to CATTDSHTDTQYF.